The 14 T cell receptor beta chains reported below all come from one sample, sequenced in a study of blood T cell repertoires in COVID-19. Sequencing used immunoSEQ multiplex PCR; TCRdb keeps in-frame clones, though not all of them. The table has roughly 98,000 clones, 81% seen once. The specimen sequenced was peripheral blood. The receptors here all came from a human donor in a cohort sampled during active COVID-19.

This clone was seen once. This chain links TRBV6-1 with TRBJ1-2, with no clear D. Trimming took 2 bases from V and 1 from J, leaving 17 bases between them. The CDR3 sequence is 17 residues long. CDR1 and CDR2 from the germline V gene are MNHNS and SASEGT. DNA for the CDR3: TGTGCCAGCAGTGAATACCCAGACCAACTACATAACTATGGCTACACCTTC. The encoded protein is CASSEYPDQLHNYGYTF.

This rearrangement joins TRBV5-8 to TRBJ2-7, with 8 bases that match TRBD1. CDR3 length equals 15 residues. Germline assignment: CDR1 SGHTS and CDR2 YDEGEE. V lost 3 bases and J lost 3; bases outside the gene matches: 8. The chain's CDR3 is CASSYPQGAFYEQYF. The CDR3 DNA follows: TGTGCCAGCAGCTACCCGCAGGGGGCCTTCTACGAGCAGTACTTC.

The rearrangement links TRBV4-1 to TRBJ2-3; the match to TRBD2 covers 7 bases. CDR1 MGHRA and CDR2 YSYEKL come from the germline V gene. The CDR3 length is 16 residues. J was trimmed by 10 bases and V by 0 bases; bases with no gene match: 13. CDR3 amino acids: CASSQDSNGLVIAQYF. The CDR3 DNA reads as TGCGCCAGCAGCCAAGATTCGAACGGACTAGTAATCGCGCAGTATTTT.

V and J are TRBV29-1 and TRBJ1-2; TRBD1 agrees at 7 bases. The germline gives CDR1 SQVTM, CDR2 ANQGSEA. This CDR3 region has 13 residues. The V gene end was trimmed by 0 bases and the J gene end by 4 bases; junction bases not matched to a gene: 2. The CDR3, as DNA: TGCAGCGTTGAAGAGACAGGGATCTATGGCTACACCTTC. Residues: CSVEETGIYGYTF.

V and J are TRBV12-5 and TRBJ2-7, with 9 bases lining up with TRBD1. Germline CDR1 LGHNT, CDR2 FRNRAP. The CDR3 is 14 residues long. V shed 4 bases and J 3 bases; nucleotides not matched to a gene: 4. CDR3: CASGSHRGHYEQYF. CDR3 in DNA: TGTGCTAGTGGTTCCCACAGGGGGCACTACGAGCAGTACTTC.

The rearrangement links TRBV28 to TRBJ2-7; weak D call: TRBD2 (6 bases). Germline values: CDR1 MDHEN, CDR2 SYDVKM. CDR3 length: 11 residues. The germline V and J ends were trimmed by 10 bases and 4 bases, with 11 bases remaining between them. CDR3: CATGGIYEQYF. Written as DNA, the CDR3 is TGTGCCACTGGCGGGATTTACGAGCAGTACTTC.

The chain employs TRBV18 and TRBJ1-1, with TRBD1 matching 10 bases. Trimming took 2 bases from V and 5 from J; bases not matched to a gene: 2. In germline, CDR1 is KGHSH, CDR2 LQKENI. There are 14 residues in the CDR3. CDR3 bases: TGTGCCAGCTCACCAGTGGGACAGGGGACTGAAGCTTTCTTT. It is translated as CASSPVGQGTEAFF.

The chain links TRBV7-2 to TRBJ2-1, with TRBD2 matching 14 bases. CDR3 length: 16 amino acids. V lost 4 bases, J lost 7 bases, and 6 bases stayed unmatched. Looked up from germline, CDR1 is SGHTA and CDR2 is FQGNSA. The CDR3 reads CASSSRLAGGQNEQFF. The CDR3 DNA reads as TGTGCCAGCAGCTCGCGACTAGCGGGGGGGCAAAATGAGCAGTTCTTC.

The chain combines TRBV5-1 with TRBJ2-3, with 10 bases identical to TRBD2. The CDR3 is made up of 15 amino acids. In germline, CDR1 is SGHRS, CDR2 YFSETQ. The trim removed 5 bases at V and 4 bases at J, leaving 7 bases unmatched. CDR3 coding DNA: TGCGCCAGCAGTTTACTAGCGGGGAGGGCAGATACGCAGTATTTT. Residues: CASSLLAGRADTQYF.

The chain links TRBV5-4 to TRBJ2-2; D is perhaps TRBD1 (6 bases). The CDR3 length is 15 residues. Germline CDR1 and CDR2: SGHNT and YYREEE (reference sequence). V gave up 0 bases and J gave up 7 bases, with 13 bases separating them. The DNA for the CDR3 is TGTGCCAGCAGCTTGGACAGGGATAAGGGCGGGGAGCTGTTTTTT. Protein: CASSLDRDKGGELFF. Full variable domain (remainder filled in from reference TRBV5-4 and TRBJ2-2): ETGVTQSPTHLIKTRGQQVTLRCSSQSGHNTVSWYQQALGQGPQFIFQYYREEENGRGNFPPRFSGLQFPNYSSELNVNALELDDSALYLCASSLDRDKGGELFFGEGSRLTVL.

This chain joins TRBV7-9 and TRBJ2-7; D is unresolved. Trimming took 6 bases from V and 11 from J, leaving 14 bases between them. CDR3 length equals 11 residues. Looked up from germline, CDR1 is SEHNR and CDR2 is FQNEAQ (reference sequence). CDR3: CASRSSRKEYF. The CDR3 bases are TGTGCCAGCAGATCCTCTAGAAAAGAGTACTTC. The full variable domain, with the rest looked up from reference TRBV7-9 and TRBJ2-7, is DTGVSQNPRHKITKRGQNVTFRCDPISEHNRLYWYRQTLGQGPEFLTYFQNEAQLEKSRLLSDRFSAERPKGSFSTLEIQRTEQGDSAMYLCASRSSRKEYFGPGTRLTVT.

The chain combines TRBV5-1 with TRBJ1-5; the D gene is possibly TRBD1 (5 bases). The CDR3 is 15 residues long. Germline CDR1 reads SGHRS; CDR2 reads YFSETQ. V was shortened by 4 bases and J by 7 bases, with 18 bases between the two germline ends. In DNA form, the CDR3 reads TGCGCCAGCAGCCCGGGAGGATGGGGCGGACAGCCCCAGCATTTT. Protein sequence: CASSPGGWGGQPQHF. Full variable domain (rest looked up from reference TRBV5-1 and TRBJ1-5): KAGVTQTPRYLIKTRGQQVTLSCSPISGHRSVSWYQQTPGQGLQFLFEYFSETQRNKGNFPGRFSGRQFSNSRSEMNVSTLELGDSALYLCASSPGGWGGQPQHFGDGTRLSIL.

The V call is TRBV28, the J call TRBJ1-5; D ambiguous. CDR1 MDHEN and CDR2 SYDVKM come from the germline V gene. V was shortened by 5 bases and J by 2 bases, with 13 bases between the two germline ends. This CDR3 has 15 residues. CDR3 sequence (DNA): TGTGCCAGCAGTCGGGTGCATTTCGGCAATCAGCCCCAGCATTTT. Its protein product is CASSRVHFGNQPQHF.

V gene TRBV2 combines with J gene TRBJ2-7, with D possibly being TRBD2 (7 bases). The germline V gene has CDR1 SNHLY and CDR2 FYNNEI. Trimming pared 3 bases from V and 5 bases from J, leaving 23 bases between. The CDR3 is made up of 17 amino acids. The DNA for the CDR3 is TGTGCCAGCAGTGAGAGGGGGGGGCACCTTGTAGGGAACGAGCAGTACTTC. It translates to CASSERGGHLVGNEQYF.